What follows are 15 T cell receptor beta chains derived from one specimen sequenced in a study of T cell responses to AZD1222 COVID-19 vaccine. The assay was immunoSEQ multiplex PCR, and TCRdb's table has in-frame clones only and misses some. The table lists 130,000 to 150,000 clones, approximately 90% of them singletons. This specimen was peripheral blood, taken on day 0 of MenACWY control vaccination. The receptors stem from an adult in good health.

A few counts support this clone. J is TRBJ1-3 and V is TRBV7-3; D possibly corresponds to TRBD1 (5 bases). With 2 bases removed from V and 2 bases from J, the gap between germline ends came to 7 bases. The CDR3 totals 14 residues. Germline assignment: CDR1 SGHTA and CDR2 FQGTGA. In nucleotides, the CDR3 is TGTGCCAGCAGCTTAGCAGGGCCTGGAAACACCATATATTTT. It yields the protein CASSLAGPGNTIYF.

This chain joins TRBV7-7 and TRBJ2-2; TRBD1 might be the D (7 bases). This CDR3 contains 14 residues. V was pared by 11 bases and J by 6 bases, with 19 bases between. Germline assignment: CDR1 SSHAT and CDR2 FNYEAQ (reference sequence). CDR3 sequence: CAVSRGQGAGELFF. In nucleotides, the CDR3 is TGTGCCGTAAGCCGGGGGCAGGGGGCCGGGGAGCTGTTTTTT.

The rearrangement joins TRBV7-6 to TRBJ2-1; 10 positions match TRBD2. In germline, CDR1 is SGHVS, CDR2 FNYEAQ. This CDR3 spans 17 amino acids. The J segment lost 4 bases and the V segment lost 1 base, leaving 7 bases of the junction unmatched. The CDR3 DNA sequence: TGTGCCAGCAGCTTAGAGGCTAGCGGGAGTTGGTACAATGAGCAGTTCTTC. It translates to CASSLEASGSWYNEQFF.

The chain couples TRBV1 to TRBJ2-1. TRBV1 is noted as a pseudogene. This CDR3 contains 19 residues. The CDR3 loop is CTSSQNWGLALSSYNEQFF. For the CDR3, the DNA is TGCACCAGCAGCCAAAATTGGGGGCTAGCGCTGAGCTCCTACAATGAGCAGTTCTTC.

This sequence joins TRBV29-1 and TRBJ1-3; D remains ambiguous. The CDR3 is 12 amino acids. Trimming left V 7 bases short and J 1 base short, with 8 bases between. Germline lookup yields CDR1 SQVTM and CDR2 ANQGSEA. The CDR3: CSGGGSGNTIYF. The DNA for the CDR3 is TGCAGCGGAGGAGGTTCTGGAAACACCATATATTTT.

This chain joins TRBV7-2 and TRBJ2-7; 9 bases align to TRBD1. Trimming took 1 base from V and 6 from J; bases not matched to a gene: 10. This CDR3 contains 16 residues. Germline V lookup: CDR1 SGHTA, CDR2 FQGNSA. CDR3 in DNA: TGTGCCAGCAGCTTAGGGCCCCGGGACAGGGTCCTCGAGCAGTACTTC. Translation gives CASSLGPRDRVLEQYF.

The chain combines TRBV28 with TRBJ1-2; TRBD1 is a possible D gene (5 bases). Germline values: CDR1 MDHEN, CDR2 SYDVKM. The CDR3 loop spans 11 amino acids. The CDR3 coding sequence is TGTGCGGCAGGGACTAACTATGGCTACACCTTC. It yields the protein CAAGTNYGYTF.

The chain has TRBV5-1 and TRBJ1-4, with D perhaps matching TRBD1 (6 bases). There are 15 residues in the CDR3. Between the trimmed V and J ends, which lost 3 bases and 7 bases, there was a span of 16 bases. Germline CDR1 is SGHRS and CDR2 is YFSETQ. The CDR3 DNA sequence: TGCGCCAGCAGCTCAGGGGCCCAGATCGGTGAAAAACTGTTTTTT. Amino acids: CASSSGAQIGEKLFF. The variable domain in full, completed from reference TRBV5-1 and TRBJ1-4, reads KAGVTQTPRYLIKTRGQQVTLSCSPISGHRSVSWYQQTPGQGLQFLFEYFSETQRNKGNFPGRFSGRQFSNSRSEMNVSTLELGDSALYLCASSSGAQIGEKLFFGSGTQLSVL.

The chain is built from TRBV14 and TRBJ1-2; D unresolved. CDR3 length equals 13 residues. CDR1 and CDR2 (germline): SGHDN, FVKESK. The ends were cut back, 1 base at V and 3 bases at J, with 6 bases in the middle. CDR3 DNA: TGTGCCAGCAGCCAAGGAGGGTACTATGGCTACACCTTC. It yields the protein CASSQGGYYGYTF.

The sample holds one count of this clone. The chain is built from TRBV19 and TRBJ2-1; D may correspond to TRBD1 or TRBD2 (5 bases each). Looked up from germline, CDR1 is LNHDA and CDR2 is SQIVND (reference sequence). The CDR3 is 15 residues long. The germline V and J ends were trimmed by 6 bases and 0 bases, with 12 bases remaining between them. The CDR3 is CASRGADFSYNEQFF. The CDR3 region has the DNA TGTGCCAGTAGAGGGGCGGACTTCTCCTACAATGAGCAGTTCTTC.

The chain couples TRBV20-1 to TRBJ1-1; D gene ambiguous. Germline CDR1 is DFQATT and CDR2 is SNEGSKA (reference sequence). The V end lost 8 bases, the J end lost 6 bases, and 13 bases lay between the germline ends. This CDR3 region has 11 residues. The CDR3 loop is CSRRYRSEAFF. The CDR3, as DNA: TGCAGTAGAAGGTATCGGTCTGAAGCTTTCTTT.

The V call is TRBV6-2 or TRBV6-3, the J call TRBJ2-7; D is perhaps TRBD1 (6 bases). V was pared by 5 bases and J by 0 bases, with 11 bases between. Germline lookup yields CDR1 MNHEY and CDR2 SVGEGT. The CDR3 sequence is 14 residues long. This chain's CDR3 is CASSLGQSSYEQYF. CDR3 nucleotide sequence: TGTGCCAGCAGTCTAGGACAGAGCTCCTACGAGCAGTACTTC.

The chain has TRBV12-3 or TRBV12-4 and TRBJ1-4; D gene unclear. The CDR3 runs to 11 residues. Trimming shortened V by 6 bases and J by 8 bases, and 7 bases separated the two germline ends. The CDR3 spells CASSPGEKLFF. CDR3 nucleotides: TGTGCCAGCAGCCCGGGGGAAAAACTGTTTTTT.

The gene calls are TRBV5-1 and TRBJ2-5, with TRBD2 identical over 15 bases. CDR1 and CDR2 (germline): SGHRS, YFSETQ. The CDR3 runs to 18 residues. The V and J ends lost 0 bases and 5 bases, in that order; junction bases with no gene match: 8. The CDR3 sequence is CASSLVGLAGGPKETQYF. The CDR3 coding sequence is TGCGCCAGCAGCTTGGTCGGACTAGCGGGAGGGCCGAAGGAGACCCAGTACTTC.

This clone was detected only once. The chain uses TRBV27 and TRBJ1-2; D is unclear. The germline gives CDR1 MNHEY, CDR2 SMNVEV (reference sequence). V was clipped by 5 bases and J by 2 bases, with 18 bases between them. This CDR3 is 16 amino acids long. As DNA, the CDR3 is TGTGCCAGCAGTCTCCTTGGGGAGGGTATAAACTATGGCTACACCTTC. Its protein is CASSLLGEGINYGYTF.